This T cell receptor beta chain comes out of a study of CD8+ T cells in alopecia areata. Overall study findings and caveats: Researchers report lesional scalp, most notably alopecia totalis/universalis, outstripped normal scalp in clonality.

Turning to this clone: Its antigen is unknown.

As the sequencing template, cDNA was produced by extracting RNA and reverse transcribing it. TCRdb's copy holds only in-frame clones and misses some; the assay was immunoSEQ multiplex PCR. This sample has about 140,000 clones, with roughly 86% found just once. Germline CDR1 is MNHEY and CDR2 is SMNVEV (reference sequence). Trimming left V 3 bases short and J 0 bases short, with 11 bases between. The CDR3 extends over 16 amino acids. The treatment denotes: oral pan-JAK inhibitor, 5-10 mg twice daily. Both peripheral blood and punch biopsies of lesional scalp skin were obtained from patients who had alopecia areata.

The chain combines TRBV27 with TRBJ2-2; D perhaps matches TRBD1 (6 bases). This specimen consisted of CD8+ T cells sorted from blood, obtained at week 4, from a patient treated with tofacitinib. The clonotype originates from a human donor with alopecia areata. The CDR3 here is CASSLSGAANTGELFF. Here the CDR3 DNA reads TGTGCCAGCAGTTTGTCAGGGGCCGCGAACACCGGGGAGCTGTTTTTT.